A single sample is the source of the 17 T cell receptor beta chains below, sequenced in a study of T cell repertoires in cytomegalovirus infection. TCRdb used MiXCR to reprocess the reads, holding one entry per CDR3 protein. Of around 430,000 distinct CDR3 sequences listed, 42% are singletons. The antigens these receptors bind are not known. The sample consisted of cultured PBMCs, taken from culture after CMV antigen stimulation. The receptors come from a human donor in good health (CMV status not recorded). Some clones in this sample may be carry-over from other donors' samples.

This clonotype has a handful of counts. The genes are TRBV7-2 and TRBJ1-2, with D uncertain. The CDR3 consists of 17 residues. Trimming removed 5 bases at V and 3 bases at J, with 22 bases between. Per the germline V gene, CDR1 is SGHTA and CDR2 is FQGNSA. The CDR3 sequence: CASSQPRDKELDYGYTF. The CDR3 region has the DNA TGTGCCAGCAGCCAACCACGAGACAAAGAACTAGACTATGGCTACACCTTC.

The chain links TRBV10-3 to TRBJ2-3; TRBD2 matches 10 bases. This CDR3 comprises 15 residues. CDR1 and CDR2 (germline): ENHRY, SYGVKD. V lost 7 bases and J lost 4; bases outside the gene matches: 8. CDR3 loop: CAITQGTSDSDTQYF. As DNA, the CDR3 is TGTGCCATCACTCAAGGGACTAGCGACTCAGATACGCAGTATTTT.

The rearrangement joins TRBV12-3 or TRBV12-4 to TRBJ2-1, with 7 bases identical to TRBD1. The CDR3 spans 16 residues. Losses at the gene ends were 3 bases for V and 10 bases for J; bases not matched to a gene: 15. The CDR3 here is CASSFPYDRAGWEQFF. The CDR3 bases are TGTGCCAGCAGTTTTCCGTATGACAGGGCTGGCTGGGAGCAGTTCTTC.

This chain uses TRBV15 with TRBJ1-3; TRBD1 is a possible D gene (6 bases). V lost 0 bases to trimming and J lost 0 bases, with 15 bases between them. Germline assignment: CDR1 LNHNV and CDR2 YYDKDF (reference sequence). The CDR3 contains 18 residues. Here the CDR3 DNA reads TGTGCCACCAGCAGAGATATACTACAGGGAAGCTCTGGAAACACCATATATTTT. Its translation: CATSRDILQGSSGNTIYF.

The chain carries TRBV7-9 and TRBJ1-2; D uncertain. CDR3 length: 15 amino acids. Deletions cut 1 base from V and 0 bases from J, with 9 bases between. Germline V lookup: CDR1 SEHNR, CDR2 FQNEAQ (reference sequence). Written as DNA, the CDR3 is TGTGCCAGCAGCTTAGGCGAAGAGGCTAACTATGGCTACACCTTC. Translated, it gives CASSLGEEANYGYTF. The whole variable domain, filled in from reference TRBV7-9 and TRBJ1-2, reads DTGVSQNPRHKITKRGQNVTFRCDPISEHNRLYWYRQTLGQGPEFLTYFQNEAQLEKSRLLSDRFSAERPKGSFSTLEIQRTEQGDSAMYLCASSLGEEANYGYTFGSGTRLTVV.

This clonotype was counted ten times or more. The chain employs TRBV7-2 and TRBJ2-4; D unclear. CDR1 SGHTA and CDR2 FQGNSA come from the germline V gene. The CDR3 contains 13 residues. Trimming pared 2 bases from V and 6 bases from J, leaving 8 bases between. The CDR3 loop reads CASSLNSPNIQYF. DNA for the CDR3: TGTGCCAGCAGCTTAAACAGCCCAAACATTCAGTACTTC.

The chain combines TRBV6-2 or TRBV6-3 with TRBJ2-7, with D perhaps matching TRBD2 (6 bases). The V gene's germline CDR1 is MNHEY and CDR2 SVGEGT. The V end lost 6 bases, the J end lost 4 bases, and 19 bases lay between the germline ends. This CDR3 region has 15 residues. Here the CDR3 DNA reads TGTGCCAGCAGGCCGGACTGGTGGCGGGGTTACGAGCAGTACTTC. Its translation: CASRPDWWRGYEQYF.

The rearrangement links TRBV2 to TRBJ1-5; D gene ambiguous. Trimming pared 3 bases from V and 4 bases from J, leaving 4 bases between. The V gene's germline CDR1 is SNHLY and CDR2 FYNNEI. CDR3 length: 12 residues. CDR3 sequence reads: CASSERNQPQHF. CDR3 nucleotides: TGTGCCAGCAGTGAGAGGAATCAGCCCCAGCATTTT.

This clonotype was recorded a few times. This rearrangement joins TRBV19 to TRBJ1-1, with no clear D. The V and J ends lost 3 bases and 3 bases respectively, with 17 bases between them. Germline assignment: CDR1 LNHDA and CDR2 SQIVND (reference sequence). This CDR3 region has 16 residues. CDR3 in amino acids: CASSMDGVTRDTEAFF. The CDR3 DNA is TGTGCCAGTAGTATGGATGGGGTAACTCGGGACACTGAAGCTTTCTTT.

The V gene is TRBV5-4, the J gene TRBJ2-1, with D possibly being TRBD1 or TRBD2 (6 bases each). CDR1 is SGHNT, CDR2 YYREEE, per germline (reference sequence). CDR3 length: 13 residues. The V end lost 3 bases, the J end lost 14 bases, and 18 bases lay between the germline ends. CDR3 nucleotide sequence: TGTGCCAGCAGCTCGGGGGCCAGGGTGGTAAAGTTCTTC. Its protein is CASSSGARVVKFF.

This clonotype was counted a few times. The chain has TRBV11-2 and TRBJ2-5; TRBD2 matches at 10 bases. With 6 bases clipped from V and 4 bases from J, the junction kept 5 bases outside the gene matches. Germline-derived CDR1 and CDR2 are SGHAT and FQNNGV. The CDR3 spans 14 residues. The CDR3 loop reads CASRALAGGETQYF. The CDR3 DNA reads as TGTGCCAGCAGGGCCTTAGCGGGGGGAGAGACCCAGTACTTC.

The table lists this clonotype with a few counts. CDR3 bases: TGTGCCAGCAGCTTTGACAGGGACGATACGCAGTATTTT. It translates to CASSFDRDDTQYF. The rearrangement joins TRBV7-9 to TRBJ2-3; 7 nucleotides line up with TRBD1. Losses at the gene ends were 3 bases for V and 6 bases for J; bases not matched to a gene: 3. The CDR3 is 13 amino acids. CDR1 SEHNR and CDR2 FQNEAQ come from the germline V gene (reference sequence).

The chain combines TRBV6-1 with TRBJ2-1; 7 nucleotides agree with TRBD2. Unmatched junction bases numbered 11, after V lost 6 bases and J lost 9 bases. The germline V gene encodes CDR1 MNHNS and CDR2 SASEGT. CDR3 size: 14 residues. The CDR3 loop is CASRTGGGRLEQFF. For the CDR3, the DNA is TGTGCCAGCAGGACGGGGGGAGGGCGGCTTGAGCAGTTCTTC.

The chain combines TRBV7-2 with TRBJ2-1, with D perhaps TRBD1 (5 bases). The V gene's germline CDR1 is SGHTA and CDR2 FQGNSA. The V end lost 0 bases, the J end lost 0 bases, and 9 bases lay between the germline ends. This CDR3 is built from 16 residues. In DNA form, the CDR3 reads TGTGCCAGCAGCTTAGCCGGACACCCCTCCTACAATGAGCAGTTCTTC. Translated: CASSLAGHPSYNEQFF.

At least ten counts were recorded for this clonotype. The chain joins TRBV7-2 to TRBJ2-3, with 7 bases that match TRBD2. This CDR3 is built from 16 residues. With 3 bases clipped from V and 1 base from J, the junction kept 7 bases outside the gene matches. CDR1 and CDR2 (germline): SGHTA, FQGNSA. The CDR3: CASSFPLAAGTDTQYF. CDR3 bases: TGTGCCAGCAGCTTTCCCCTAGCGGCTGGCACAGATACGCAGTATTTT.

This clonotype was recorded many times. The CDR3 DNA is TGTGCCAGCAGTGCCCAGGGGGCGAGTAATGAGCAGTTCTTC. This gives the protein CASSAQGASNEQFF. The V call is TRBV7-2, the J call TRBJ2-1; 8 nucleotides align to TRBD1. CDR3 size: 14 residues. V was pared by 6 bases and J by 7 bases, with 8 bases of the junction left unmatched. Germline lookup yields CDR1 SGHTA and CDR2 FQGNSA.

In this sample, this clonotype turned up a few times. V is TRBV6-2 or TRBV6-3 and J is TRBJ2-1, with unresolved D. Trimming stripped 4 bases from V and 0 bases from J, with 16 bases between. CDR3 length equals 17 residues. Per germline, CDR1 MNHEY and CDR2 SVGEGT. In DNA, the CDR3 is TGTGCCAGCAGTTCCCTCTTATGGGTGAGCTCCTACAATGAGCAGTTCTTC. Translating it yields CASSSLLWVSSYNEQFF.